What follows are 17 T cell receptor beta chains derived from one specimen sequenced in a study of graft-versus-host responses after intestinal transplantation. Their target antigens are unknown. The data were produced by immunoSEQ multiplex PCR, yet TCRdb's version contains in-frame clones alone and is incomplete. The table includes about 39,000 clones, about 95% detected once. Sequenced here: unstimulated CD8+ T cells sorted from spleen or lymph node cells, sampled before transplant. The origin of the receptors is a human donor who was the organ donor for an intestinal transplant.

The rearrangement uses TRBV6-5 and TRBJ2-1, with D possibly TRBD2 on 6 matching bases. The CDR3 runs to 16 residues. The V gene's germline CDR1 is MNHEY and CDR2 SVGAGI. With 0 bases removed from V and 2 bases from J, the gap between germline ends came to 11 bases. The CDR3 coding sequence is TGTGCCAGCAGTTACTCGGAGACTAGTCCCTACAATGAGCAGTTCTTC. This gives the protein CASSYSETSPYNEQFF.

The rearrangement uses TRBV5-6 and TRBJ2-7, with D hard to call. The ends were cut back, 0 bases at V and 3 bases at J, with 7 bases in the middle. The germline CDR1 and CDR2 sequences are SGHDT and YYEEEE. The CDR3 is 13 amino acids. As DNA, the CDR3 is TGTGCCAGCAGCTTGGGTATCTACTACGAGCAGTACTTC. Translating gives CASSLGIYYEQYF.

The chain combines TRBV6-1 with TRBJ2-2; TRBD2 might be the D (5 bases). The germline CDR1 and CDR2 sequences are MNHNS and SASEGT. The CDR3 has 15 amino acids. V gave up 4 bases and J gave up 0 bases, with 9 bases separating them. The CDR3 loop is CASSGTGTNTGELFF. The CDR3 region has the DNA TGTGCCAGCAGTGGAACCGGGACGAACACCGGGGAGCTGTTTTTT.

The genes are TRBV7-6 and TRBJ1-1, with D possibly being TRBD1 (6 bases). V was shortened by 0 bases and J by 5 bases, with 7 bases between the two germline ends. CDR1 is SGHVS, CDR2 FNYEAQ, per germline. The CDR3 sequence is 13 residues long. The CDR3 DNA reads TGTGCCAGCAGCTTAGCTCAGGGGACTGAAGCTTTCTTT. Protein: CASSLAQGTEAFF.

The rearrangement links TRBV5-6 to TRBJ2-7; maybe TRBD1 (5 bases). Per the germline V gene, CDR1 is SGHDT and CDR2 is YYEEEE. V was pared by 0 bases and J by 4 bases, with 8 bases between. This CDR3 is built from 13 residues. The CDR3 DNA is TGTGCCAGCAGCTTGGGACAGAGTTACGAGCAGTACTTC. Translation gives CASSLGQSYEQYF.

The CDR3: CASSQMGQTQFF. The CDR3 region has the DNA TGCGCCAGCAGTCAAATGGGACAGACGCAGTTCTTC. The chain has TRBV23-1 and TRBJ2-1, with TRBD1 matching 7 bases. TRBV23-1 is assigned to the ORF class and has an uncertain function. The CDR3 sequence is 12 residues long. Losses at the gene ends were 2 bases for V and 12 bases for J; bases not matched to a gene: 4.

The sample holds one count of this clone. The chain carries TRBV6-1 and TRBJ2-7; the D gene is possibly TRBD1 (6 bases). Germline CDR1 reads MNHNS; CDR2 reads SASEGT. The V gene lost 4 bases and the J gene lost 7 bases, with 11 bases spanning the gap. The CDR3 runs to 12 residues. This CDR3 is CASSGQGWEQYF. The CDR3 DNA reads TGTGCCAGCAGTGGCCAGGGGTGGGAGCAGTACTTC.

The chain is built from TRBV28 and TRBJ2-3; D gene ambiguous. Looked up from germline, CDR1 is MDHEN and CDR2 is SYDVKM. This CDR3 is built from 15 residues. V was shortened by 2 bases and J by 1 base, with 10 bases between the two germline ends. This CDR3 is CASSLELAGTDTQYF. The DNA for the CDR3 is TGTGCCAGCAGTTTAGAATTAGCCGGCACAGATACGCAGTATTTT.

The chain combines TRBV4-3 with TRBJ2-1; 10 nucleotides align to TRBD2. Trimming took 0 bases from V and 8 from J; bases not matched to a gene: 10. The CDR3 length is 17 residues. Per germline, CDR1 LGHNA and CDR2 YSLEER. The CDR3 sequence is CASSQDGLLAGRYEQFF. As DNA, the CDR3 is TGCGCCAGCAGCCAAGATGGGTTACTAGCGGGGAGGTATGAGCAGTTCTTC.

This clone is a singleton in its sample. The chain carries TRBV28 and TRBJ1-6; D might be TRBD1 (5 bases). Germline assignment: CDR1 MDHEN and CDR2 SYDVKM. The CDR3 covers 16 residues. V lost 3 bases to trimming and J lost 0 bases, with 9 bases between them. CDR3: CASSFRGSSYNSPLHF. The CDR3 nucleotides are TGTGCCAGCAGTTTTAGGGGTAGCTCCTATAATTCACCCCTCCACTTT.

V and J are TRBV4-1 and TRBJ2-5, with D possibly TRBD1 on 5 matching bases. The CDR3 totals 15 residues. The germline CDR1 and CDR2 sequences are MGHRA and YSYEKL. Trimming left V 1 base short and J 6 bases short, with 15 bases between. For the CDR3, the DNA is TGCGCCAGCAGCCAAGTAAGGGGCGCCCTCCAGACCCAGTACTTC. This sequence encodes CASSQVRGALQTQYF.

The chain has TRBV11-3 and TRBJ1-4; D gene unclear. Deletions cut 5 bases from V and 0 bases from J, with 19 bases between. This CDR3 region has 18 residues. Per the germline V gene, CDR1 is SGHNT and CDR2 is YENEEA. CDR3 sequence: CASSARRSREATNEKLFF. CDR3 sequence (DNA): TGTGCCAGCAGCGCCAGGAGGTCCCGGGAGGCAACTAATGAAAAACTGTTTTTT.

The V gene is TRBV4-2, the J gene TRBJ1-2; D not resolved. Trimming stripped 4 bases from V and 2 bases from J, with 5 bases between. The CDR3 contains 12 residues. In germline, CDR1 is LGHNA, CDR2 YNFKEQ. CDR3 amino acids: CASSPSNYGYTF. The DNA of the CDR3 is TGTGCCAGCAGCCCCAGCAACTATGGCTACACCTTC.

This chain joins TRBV4-3 and TRBJ2-7; 10 bases match TRBD1. Germline loops: CDR1 LGHNA, CDR2 YSLEER. The CDR3 spans 15 residues. Germline trimming cut 4 bases from V and 2 bases from J; bases unmatched to any gene: 5. The CDR3 is CASSLGTGETYEQYF. CDR3 DNA: TGCGCCAGCAGCCTTGGGACAGGGGAAACCTACGAGCAGTACTTC.

A single count supports this clone. The chain combines TRBV7-8 with TRBJ2-2, with 8 bases identical to TRBD2. V dropped 1 base and J dropped 3; count of bases not matched to a gene: 16. Germline lookup yields CDR1 SGHVS and CDR2 FQNEAQ. The CDR3 sequence is 20 residues long. The CDR3 sequence: CASSLEAGLVLFRDTGELFF. CDR3 coding DNA: TGTGCCAGCAGCTTAGAAGCGGGACTAGTGCTTTTTCGGGACACCGGGGAGCTGTTTTTT.

In its sample, this clone was seen once. The chain recombines TRBV11-2 with TRBJ2-7; a possible D gene is TRBD1 (6 bases). The CDR3 extends over 15 amino acids. The V end was cut by 1 base, the J end by 2 bases, with 12 bases between. The germline V gene encodes CDR1 SGHAT and CDR2 FQNNGV. The CDR3 loop is CASSLARTETYEQYF. DNA of the CDR3: TGTGCCAGCAGCTTAGCGCGGACAGAGACCTACGAGCAGTACTTC.

The V and J genes are TRBV4-1 and TRBJ2-5, with TRBD2 matching 13 bases. The germline V gene encodes CDR1 MGHRA and CDR2 YSYEKL. J gave up 3 bases and V 4 bases, and 2 bases lay outside the gene matches. The CDR3 extends over 15 amino acids. The CDR3 nucleotides read TGCGCCAGCAGCCCCACTAGCGGGGGGGAAGAGACCCAGTACTTC. Residues: CASSPTSGGEETQYF.